This T cell receptor (beta chain) originates from a study of cytomegalovirus exposure and HLA in healthy donors (dated by TCRdb to about 2017). About the full investigation: In an earlier analysis of about 560 of the donors, about 270 Gb of sequence data and just under 120 million unique TCR beta sequences from 180 million or so T cells were reported. Donor age, sex, ethnicity and CMV serostatus were compiled together with the repertoire data. The study aimed to test whether cataloging public T cell receptors could reveal signatures of past pathogen exposure. To predict cytomegalovirus infection status, the study brought together high-throughput TCR immunosequencing, statistical association of individual TCRs with disease status, and machine learning. In a later analysis, previously published TCR beta repertoires from 550 to 750 donors were re-analyzed and high-resolution HLA genotyping was added so that TCR occurrence patterns could be studied. The number of typed donors differed by locus: about 620-640 for A, B, C, DRB1 and DQB1; 522 for DQA1; 600 to 610 for DPA1; and 450 to 480 for DPB1. The study profiled the T cell repertoires of hundreds of subjects by immunosequencing and related them to cytomegalovirus serostatus. An earlier analysis of several hundred of the donors applied high-throughput TCR beta sequencing to assess whether each TCR beta V gene segment acted as functional or pseudogenic. Four to six DR-DQ haplotypes were handled as single units for association and clustering, since linkage in the cohort was strong. An early release that covered about 640 HLA-typed donors contained approximately 300 gigabases of sequencing data and 85 million to 100 million unique TCR sequences. Among the 398 genotyped donors, around 81% belonged to the genetic ancestry cluster associated with self-reported Caucasian donors. Across 300 to 500 genotyped donors of the cohort, an average of about 250,000 unique TCR beta nucleotide sequences per donor were sequenced, and roughly a sixth of those sequences were non-productive. HLA typing covered class I and class II loci at four-digit resolution. The later analysis used no new phenotypic data to find candidate immune exposures, relying instead on TCR beta sequences and their occurrence across donors. Along with the roughly 670-subject first cohort, a separate validation cohort of 120 different subjects was used. All discovery cohort repertoires had been generated using a single sequencing platform. A later genetic analysis used genome-wide SNP genotypes for about 60% of the 666 donors, treating that subset as a discovery cohort. The research as a whole found: A later analysis reported that several top co-occurrence clusters appeared linked to parvovirus B19, influenza, CMV and Epstein-Barr virus. In the study, some 160 TCR beta chains were listed as associated with cytomegalovirus. The authors suggested that the approach could potentially be generalized to other disease states and immunological phenotypes. According to a later analysis, TCR association rates differed among HLA loci, with DRB1 alleles showing the most associated TCRs and HLA-C alleles showing the fewest. Because counts were too low, roughly 16 rarely observed V segments, including chromosome 9 orphons, were excluded from the earlier analysis of 587 of the donors. In a later analysis, HLA-associated TCR beta chains showed more clonal expansion and lower generation probabilities than non-associated chains that were equally common. Broadly in line with IMGT annotations, most TCR beta V segments showed up in productive rearrangements about 90% or about 30% of the time in an earlier analysis of approximately 640 of the donors. In a later analysis, 15,000 to 20,000 TCR beta sequences were associated with specific HLA alleles at a false discovery rate of 0.05. Most TCR sequences were seen in very few donors, while some public TCRs were found in many individuals. Correlated functional status among segregating V segments might reflect linkage disequilibrium, but an unknown experimental factor could not be ruled out. Most CMV-associated TCR beta chains appeared to be HLA-restricted in a later analysis, and the HLA associations seemed to be driven largely by CMV exposure. Assigning TCR associations to individual alleles was difficult when HLA alleles, especially DR and DQ, strongly co-occurred. An association between a missense DCLRE1C variant and V-gene and J-gene trimming of TCR beta chains was found in a later genetic analysis and replicated in an independent cohort. In a later genetic analysis, fewer N-insertions in productive TCRs were reported among donors in an Asian-associated ancestry cluster than the roughly 710-donor mean. A further reported finding was that TCR beta sequences accurately predicted the HLA-A and HLA-B alleles for most subjects in the first cohort. CMV serostatus was the only immune exposure information available for the cohort. HLA typing was unavailable for some donors at each locus, so association tests used only the typed subset. Cytomegalovirus status was reported to be diagnosed by the classifier with high specificity and sensitivity in both the original and validation cohorts. A cluster of highly shared sequence variants was judged likely to represent a technical artifact of the sequencing pipeline. Because the 87-base-pair reads could not distinguish some IMGT-functional V segments, including TRBV6-2 and TRBV6-3, those segments were excluded. The presence/absence analyses assumed that sequencing depth was roughly uniform across donors, and that assumption may not be true. Three of the identified cytomegalovirus-associated TCR beta chains were confirmed in vitro to be specific for cytomegalovirus antigens. In this cohort, only TCR beta chains were sequenced, and detectable features were limited by the absence of alpha or paired-chain data.

About this clone itself: The clone's antigen remains unknown. There are no base qualities to consult, and no much larger clone falls within one base.

From the cysteine up to the phenylalanine, the CDR3 has a length of 12 residues. Of the read, only the CDR3 DNA is kept; its 36 bases are in frame from base 1. The V and J ends are trimmed by 5 bases and 9 bases, leaving 11 bases between them. As encoded in the germline V gene, CDR1 is SGHTA while CDR2 is FQGNSA. The library was obtained by the immunoSEQ multiplex PCR assay. For the multiplex PCR, a mixture combining 60 forward primers for TCR Vbeta segments and 13 reverse primers for TCR Jbeta segments was used. Amplification of the CDR3 region of rearranged TCR beta genes was performed with a multiplex PCR assay on genomic DNA. Amplified TCR beta libraries were sequenced as 87-base-pair reads on the Illumina HiSeq System. From the authors' description of their analysis: Across the 500 to 750 repertoires, a later analysis counted 60 million to 90 million unique TCR beta chains, around 10 million of which were shared by at least two donors. Raw reads were error-corrected and collapsed into unique sequences by a nearest-neighbor algorithm in which closely related sequences were merged to remove PCR and sequencing errors. To assign V, D and J gene segments, CDR3 sequences were aligned to IMGT reference sequences. For a sequence to be retained, a match of at least six nucleotides to both a V gene segment and a J gene segment was required. Rearrangements were called productive when the CDR3 lacked stop codons and stayed in frame with V and J; all others were non-productive. Following IMGT convention, CDR3 was defined as the stretch from the second conserved V-encoded cysteine up to the conserved J-encoded phenylalanine. In an earlier analysis of 587 of the donors, sequences lacking an unambiguous match to a single V gene segment were excluded. An earlier analysis of a few hundred of the donors classified V segments as functional when productive rearrangements were above 56.7% and as segregating when the standard deviation between donors was above 5%. A statistical classification framework was built to diagnose cytomegalovirus status from the catalog of TCR beta chain sequences. In a later analysis, V and J genes were assigned by comparing TCR nucleotide sequences against IMGT/GENE-DB human TR gene sequences. In a later analysis, CDR3 sequences and most-parsimonious VDJ recombination scenarios were assigned using the TCRdist pipeline. In a later analysis, every TCR beta chain was defined by the combination of its CDR3 amino acid sequence and its V-gene family, and reads without a unique V-gene family were dropped. In a later analysis, several hundred highly shared, low-generation-probability nucleotide sequences were removed to address suspected cross-contamination and a sequencing artifact. For each public chain, a later analysis derived a clonal expansion index from normalized ranks of inferred template counts within each repertoire. In a later analysis, generation probabilities were computed with a VDJ recombination model fitted to out-of-frame rearrangements, and the resulting probabilities were checked against IGoR. A later analysis scored TCR-TCR, TCR-HLA and TCR-CMV co-occurrence with hypergeometric tests, applying a repertoire-size bias correction to TCR pairs. False discovery rates were estimated in a later analysis by permuting HLA or CMV assignments 20 times. A later analysis grouped co-occurring TCRs with DBSCAN, adding TCRdist sequence similarity when clustering within HLA-allele-positive subsets. Co-occurrence clustering excluded repertoires with fewer than 30,000 or more than 120,000 public chains, plus five with anomalous nucleotide sharing. The table was pulled from immuneACCESS by TCRdb, which kept in-frame rearrangements only. Such tables lose some clones; where checked, under half of the loss comes from unresolved V genes, and the rest has no known cause. For V, J and clone size, that table is used; D and trimming come from the DNA. The sample has approximately 61,000 clones on record, under 85% of them singletons. The ten top clones hold roughly 51% of the sample.

The cohort was made up of approximately 670 healthy bone marrow donors. At the time of sampling, every cohort member was nominally healthy, though immune exposures that went unrecorded were likely present. The donor tested CMV seropositive and was one of the 289 seropositive cohort members. Every donor gave a peripheral blood sample, and the peripheral blood mononuclear cells from that sample were used for TCR beta sequencing. Genomic DNA extraction from the blood cell samples was performed with the Qiagen DNeasy Blood Extraction Kit. The sample was PBMCs. The receptor's source is a man over 45 in good health and CMV-seropositive. The V gene is TRBV7-2 and the J gene is TRBJ2-1, and the D gene may be TRBD1, 5 bases matching. The nucleotide sequence is given as TGTGCCAGCAGCACTTATAGGGGTGAGCAGTTCTTC. Its product reads: CASSTYRGEQFF.